The T cell receptor (beta chain) described here comes from a study of T cell repertoires in cytomegalovirus infection. Whole-study results and caveats: Clonotype analysis showed dominance of the ex vivo response by HLA-C-restricted CMV-specific TCR beta clonotypes.

Via MiXCR, TCRdb re-called the reads, giving one row per CDR3 protein. This sample has roughly 500,000 distinct CDR3 sequences; approximately 10% occur once, and the top ten carry approximately 10%. There are many counts of this clonotype. Its specificity is unknown. The germline gives CDR1 LGHNA, CDR2 YNFKEQ. The V segment lost 4 bases and the J segment 1 base; nucleotides outside the gene matches: 6. CDR3 size: 16 residues. The sequenced sample consisted of PBMCs. V and J are TRBV4-2 and TRBJ2-7; 11 nucleotides agree with TRBD1. The receptor was derived from a human donor in good health (CMV status not recorded). Some clones in this sample may be carry-over from other donors' samples. The CDR3 sequence: CASSRRGQGGSYEQYF. DNA of the CDR3: TGTGCCAGCAGCCGAAGGGGACAGGGGGGATCCTACGAGCAGTACTTC.